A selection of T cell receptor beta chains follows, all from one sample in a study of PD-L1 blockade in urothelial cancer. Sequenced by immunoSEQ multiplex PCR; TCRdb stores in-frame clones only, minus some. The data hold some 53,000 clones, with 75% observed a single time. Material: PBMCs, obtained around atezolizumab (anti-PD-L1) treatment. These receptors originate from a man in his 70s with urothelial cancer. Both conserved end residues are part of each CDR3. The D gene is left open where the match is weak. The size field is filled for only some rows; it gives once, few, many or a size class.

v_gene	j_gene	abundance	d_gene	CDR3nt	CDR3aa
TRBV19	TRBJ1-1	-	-	TGTGCCAGTAGCGTCAAAGGGGACACTGAAGCTTTCTTT	CASSVKGDTEAFF
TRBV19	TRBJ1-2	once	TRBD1	TGTGCCAGTAGTGATCCGGGACAGCGTGGCTACACCTTC	CASSDPGQRGYTF
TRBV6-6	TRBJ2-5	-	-	TGTGCCAGCAGTTACCAGACAACCTCTGCCCCCGAGACCCAGTACTTC	CASSYQTTSAPETQYF
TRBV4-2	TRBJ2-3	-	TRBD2	TGTGCCAGCAGCCAGGGACCGGGACTAGCGGGGGGGCTCACAGATACGCAGTATTTT	CASSQGPGLAGGLTDTQYF
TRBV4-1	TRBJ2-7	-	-	TGCGCCAGCAGCCAAGATCACGAGGCCCGCTACGAGCAGTACTTC	CASSQDHEARYEQYF
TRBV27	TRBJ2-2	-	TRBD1	TGTGCCAGCAGGGGACCGGGACAGGGTACCGGGGAGCTGTTTTTT	CASRGPGQGTGELFF
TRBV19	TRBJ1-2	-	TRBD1	TGTGCCAGTAGTTGGGGACAGGGGGTTAACTATGGCTACACCTTC	CASSWGQGVNYGYTF
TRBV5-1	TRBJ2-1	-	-	TGCGCCAGCAGCGGTACAGGTGGGGAGCAGTTCTTC	CASSGTGGEQFF
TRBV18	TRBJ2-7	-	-	TGTGCCAGCTCACCATATCAGGGTCAAGGGTACGAGCAGTACTTC	CASSPYQGQGYEQYF
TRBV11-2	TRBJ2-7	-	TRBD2	TGTGCCAGCAGCTTAGATATAGCGGGGGCCTACGAGCAGTACTTC	CASSLDIAGAYEQYF
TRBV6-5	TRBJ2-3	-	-	TGTGCCAGCGTAGCCCTCCTCACAGATACGCAGTATTTT	CASVALLTDTQYF
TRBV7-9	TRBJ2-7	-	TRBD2	TGTGCCAGCAGCAAACCTAGCGGGGGGCTCCCCGGGGAGCAGTACTTC	CASSKPSGGLPGEQYF
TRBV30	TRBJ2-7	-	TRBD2	TGTGCCTGGAGTGTACATCTGGGCGGGAGATCCTACGAGCAGTACTTC	CAWSVHLGGRSYEQYF
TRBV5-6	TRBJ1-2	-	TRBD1	TGTGCCAGCAGCTTGACAGGGGGACCCGAGGTCCCTCACTATGGCTACACCTTC	CASSLTGGPEVPHYGYTF
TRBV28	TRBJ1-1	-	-	TGTGCCAGCAGTGCATCGAGACAGTCCCCCGGCACTGAAGCTTTCTTT	CASSASRQSPGTEAFF
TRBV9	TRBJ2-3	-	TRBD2	TGTGCCAGCAGCGTAGGTCAGCGGGGGGTCACAGATACGCAGTATTTT	CASSVGQRGVTDTQYF
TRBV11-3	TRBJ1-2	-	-	TGTGCCAGCAGCCAAGCGGGGGTTGGAGGCTACACCTTC	CASSQAGVGGYTF
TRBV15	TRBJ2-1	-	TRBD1	TGTGCCACCAGCGGAAACTATTGGACAGGGATCAATGAGCAGTTCTTC	CATSGNYWTGINEQFF
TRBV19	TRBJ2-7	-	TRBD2	TGTGCCAGTTCCCGGACTAGCGGGGGGGCCGGTTTCTACGAGCAGTACTTC	CASSRTSGGAGFYEQYF
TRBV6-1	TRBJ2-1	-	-	TGTGCCAGCAAGAGAATGAACGTGCCCGGCAATGAGCAGTTCTTC	CASKRMNVPGNEQFF
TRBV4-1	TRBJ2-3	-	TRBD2	TGCGCCAGCAGCCAGAGGGCTAGCGGCTCAGATACGCAGTATTTT	CASSQRASGSDTQYF
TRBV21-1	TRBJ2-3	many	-	TGTGCCAGCAGCTTGGGTTTTTTACGGGACTATAGAACAGATACGCAGTATTTT	CASSLGFLRDYRTDTQYF
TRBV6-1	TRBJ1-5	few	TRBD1	TGTGCCAGCTCTCCAGGGGGTAGCAATCAGCCCCAGCATTTT	CASSPGGSNQPQHF
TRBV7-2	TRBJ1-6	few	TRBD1	TGTGCCAGCAGCTTAGTCGGACAGGGGGCCAAAGTCAATAATTCACCCCTCCACTTT	CASSLVGQGAKVNNSPLHF
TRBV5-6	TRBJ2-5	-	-	TGTGCCAGCGCTTCCACACCAGCGAGTCCGACCCAGTACTTC	CASASTPASPTQYF
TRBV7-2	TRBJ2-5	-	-	TGTGCCAGCAGCCTAGCGAGGACAGTCCAAGAGACCCAGTACTTC	CASSLARTVQETQYF
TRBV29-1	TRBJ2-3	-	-	TGCAGCGTTGGACAGGCCCTTAGCACAGATACGCAGTATTTT	CSVGQALSTDTQYF
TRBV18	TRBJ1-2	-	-	TGTGCCAGCTCACCACCATCAGCTAACTATGGCTACACCTTC	CASSPPSANYGYTF
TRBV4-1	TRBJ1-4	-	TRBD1	TGCGCCAGCAGCCAACAGGACAGGGAATGGAGTGAAAAACTGTTTTTT	CASSQQDREWSEKLFF
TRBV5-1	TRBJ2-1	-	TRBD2	TGCGCCAGCAGCTTGGCGGTGATTGCGGGAGCTTCCTACAATGAGCAGTTCTTC	CASSLAVIAGASYNEQFF
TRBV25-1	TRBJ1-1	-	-	TGTGCCAGCAGATTAGACAATTGGAACACTGAAGCTTTCTTT	CASRLDNWNTEAFF
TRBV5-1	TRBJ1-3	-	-	TGCGCCAGCAGCTTGTCAGGGGCAACTGGAAACACCATATATTTT	CASSLSGATGNTIYF
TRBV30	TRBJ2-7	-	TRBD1	TGTGCCTGGAGTCGTAACAGGGGGTACGAGCAGTACTTC	CAWSRNRGYEQYF
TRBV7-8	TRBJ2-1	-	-	TGTGCCAGCAGCCCCTATCGGGTAGGGGCCTACAATGAGCAGTTCTTC	CASSPYRVGAYNEQFF
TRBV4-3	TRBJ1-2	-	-	TGCGCCAGCAGCCGCCGAGGGTATGGCTACACCTTC	CASSRRGYGYTF
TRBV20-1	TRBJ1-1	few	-	TGCAGGGCGGACAAGAACACTGAAGCTTTCTTT	CRADKNTEAFF
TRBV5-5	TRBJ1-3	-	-	TGTGCCAGCAGCTTCCTGACTCTGCGGGACACCATATATTTT	CASSFLTLRDTIYF